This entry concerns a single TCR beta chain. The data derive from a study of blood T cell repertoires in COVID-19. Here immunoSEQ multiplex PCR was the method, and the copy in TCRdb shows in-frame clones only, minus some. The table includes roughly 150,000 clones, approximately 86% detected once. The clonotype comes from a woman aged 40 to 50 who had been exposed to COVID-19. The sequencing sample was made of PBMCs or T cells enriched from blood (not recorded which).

The CDR3 DNA follows: TGTGCCAGTAGTACCCCCGGGACAGGGGGTGAAAAACTGTTTTTT. Translation gives CASSTPGTGGEKLFF. The chain recombines TRBV19 with TRBJ1-4; TRBD1 aligns across 11 bases. The CDR3 consists of 15 residues. Germline loops: CDR1 LNHDA, CDR2 SQIVND (reference sequence). The ends lost 4 bases at V and 7 bases at J; junction bases unmatched: 5.